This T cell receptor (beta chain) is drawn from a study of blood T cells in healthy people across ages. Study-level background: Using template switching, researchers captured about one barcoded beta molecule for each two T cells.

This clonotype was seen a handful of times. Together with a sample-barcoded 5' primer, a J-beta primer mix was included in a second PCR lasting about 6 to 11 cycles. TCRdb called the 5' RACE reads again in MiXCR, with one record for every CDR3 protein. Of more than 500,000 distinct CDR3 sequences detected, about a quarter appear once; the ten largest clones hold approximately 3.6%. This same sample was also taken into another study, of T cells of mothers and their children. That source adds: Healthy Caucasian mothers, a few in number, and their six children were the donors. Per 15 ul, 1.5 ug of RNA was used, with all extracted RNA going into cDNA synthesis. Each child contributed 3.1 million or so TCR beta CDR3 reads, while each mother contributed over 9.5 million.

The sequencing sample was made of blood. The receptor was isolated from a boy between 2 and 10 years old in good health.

As DNA, the CDR3 is TGTGCCAGCAGACTAACAGCTAGCACAGATACGCAGTATTTT. Its translation: CASRLTASTDTQYF. V gene TRBV6-2 or TRBV6-3 combines with J gene TRBJ2-3, with no clear D. The CDR3 has 14 amino acids. Germline assignment: CDR1 MNHEY and CDR2 SVGEGT. Deletions cut 6 bases from V and 0 bases from J, with 10 bases between.